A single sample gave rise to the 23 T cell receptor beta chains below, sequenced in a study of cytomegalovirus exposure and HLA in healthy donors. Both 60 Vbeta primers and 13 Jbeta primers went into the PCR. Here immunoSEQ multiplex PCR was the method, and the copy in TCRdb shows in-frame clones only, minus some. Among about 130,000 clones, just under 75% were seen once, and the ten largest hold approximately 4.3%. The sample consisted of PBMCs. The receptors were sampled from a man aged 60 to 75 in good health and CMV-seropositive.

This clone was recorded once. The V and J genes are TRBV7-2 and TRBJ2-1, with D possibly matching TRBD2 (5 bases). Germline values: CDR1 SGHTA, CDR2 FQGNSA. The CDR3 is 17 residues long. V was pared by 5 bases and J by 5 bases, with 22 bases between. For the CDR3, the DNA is TGTGCCAGCAGCCCTAGAGGCCGGGGAAGGAGGAACAATGAGCAGTTCTTC. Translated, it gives CASSPRGRGRRNNEQFF.

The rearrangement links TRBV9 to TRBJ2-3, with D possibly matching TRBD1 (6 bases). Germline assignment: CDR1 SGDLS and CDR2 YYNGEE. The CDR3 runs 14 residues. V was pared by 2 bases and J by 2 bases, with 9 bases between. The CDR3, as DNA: TGTGCCAGCAGCGTCGGACAGCTCACAGATACGCAGTATTTT. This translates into CASSVGQLTDTQYF. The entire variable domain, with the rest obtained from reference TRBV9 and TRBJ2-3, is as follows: DSGVTQTPKHLITATGQRVTLRCSPRSGDLSVYWYQQSLDQGLQFLIQYYNGEERAKGNILERFSAQQFPDLHSELNLSSLELGDSALYFCASSVGQLTDTQYFGPGTRLTVL.

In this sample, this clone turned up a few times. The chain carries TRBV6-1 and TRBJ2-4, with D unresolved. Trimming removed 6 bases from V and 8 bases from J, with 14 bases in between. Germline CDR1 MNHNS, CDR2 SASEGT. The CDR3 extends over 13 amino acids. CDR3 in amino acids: CASRESGQDIQYF. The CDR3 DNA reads TGTGCCAGCAGGGAGTCCGGCCAAGACATTCAGTACTTC.

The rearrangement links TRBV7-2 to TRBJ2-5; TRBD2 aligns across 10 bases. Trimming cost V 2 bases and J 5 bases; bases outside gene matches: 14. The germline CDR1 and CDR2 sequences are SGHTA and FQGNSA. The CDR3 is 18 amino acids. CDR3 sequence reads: CASSLSLSGGAVGETQYF. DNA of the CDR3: TGTGCCAGCAGCTTATCCCTGAGCGGGGGGGCCGTTGGGGAGACCCAGTACTTC.

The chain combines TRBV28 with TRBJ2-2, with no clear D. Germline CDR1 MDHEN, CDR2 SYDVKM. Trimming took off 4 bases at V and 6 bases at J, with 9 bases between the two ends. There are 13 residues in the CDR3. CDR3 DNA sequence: TGTGCCAGCAGTTCCCGAGTCCCCGGGGAGCTGTTTTTT. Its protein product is CASSSRVPGELFF.

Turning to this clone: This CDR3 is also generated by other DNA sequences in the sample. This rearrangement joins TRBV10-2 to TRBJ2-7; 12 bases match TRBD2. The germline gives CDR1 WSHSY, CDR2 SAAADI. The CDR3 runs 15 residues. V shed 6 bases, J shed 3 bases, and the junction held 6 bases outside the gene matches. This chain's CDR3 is CASRLGLAGYYEQYF. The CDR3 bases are TGCGCCAGCAGGCTGGGACTAGCGGGTTACTACGAGCAGTACTTC.

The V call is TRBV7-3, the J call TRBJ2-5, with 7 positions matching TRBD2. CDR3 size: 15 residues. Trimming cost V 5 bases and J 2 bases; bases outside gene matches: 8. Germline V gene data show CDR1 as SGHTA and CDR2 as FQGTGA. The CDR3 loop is CASSPNGGEQETQYF. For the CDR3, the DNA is TGTGCCAGCAGCCCCAATGGGGGGGAACAAGAGACCCAGTACTTC.

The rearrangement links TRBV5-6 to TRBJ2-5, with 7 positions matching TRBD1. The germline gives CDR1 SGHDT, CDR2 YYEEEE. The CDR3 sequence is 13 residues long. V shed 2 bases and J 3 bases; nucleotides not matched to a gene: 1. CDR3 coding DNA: TGTGCCAGCAGCTTCGACAGGGAAGAGACCCAGTACTTC. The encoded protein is CASSFDREETQYF. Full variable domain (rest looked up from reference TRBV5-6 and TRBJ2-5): DAGVTQSPTHLIKTRGQQVTLRCSPKSGHDTVSWYQQALGQGPQFIFQYYEEEERQRGNFPDRFSGHQFPNYSSELNVNALLLGDSALYLCASSFDREETQYFGPGTRLLVL.

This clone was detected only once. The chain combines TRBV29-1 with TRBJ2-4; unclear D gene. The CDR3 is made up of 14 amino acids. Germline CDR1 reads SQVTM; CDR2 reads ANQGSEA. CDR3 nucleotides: TGCGGTTGTAGTAGCCGAGGAGCCAAAAACATTCAGTACTTC. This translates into CGCSSRGAKNIQYF.

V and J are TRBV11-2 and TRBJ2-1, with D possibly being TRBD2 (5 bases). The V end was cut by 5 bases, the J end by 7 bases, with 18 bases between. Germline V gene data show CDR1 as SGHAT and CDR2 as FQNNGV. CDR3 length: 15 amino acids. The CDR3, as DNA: TGTGCCAGCAGCGACCCACCGGGGAGTACGAATGAGCAGTTCTTC. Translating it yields CASSDPPGSTNEQFF.

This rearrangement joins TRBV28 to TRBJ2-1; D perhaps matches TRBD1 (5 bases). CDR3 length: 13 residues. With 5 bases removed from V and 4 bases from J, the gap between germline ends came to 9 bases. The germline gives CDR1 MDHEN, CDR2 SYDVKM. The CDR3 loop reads CASSLGPYNEQFF. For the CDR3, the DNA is TGTGCCAGCAGTCTGGGGCCGTACAATGAGCAGTTCTTC.

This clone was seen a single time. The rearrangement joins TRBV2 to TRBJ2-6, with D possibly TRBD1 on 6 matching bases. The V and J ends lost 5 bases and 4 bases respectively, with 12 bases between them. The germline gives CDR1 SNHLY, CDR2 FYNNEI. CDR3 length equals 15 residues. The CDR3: CASSINRVGANVLTF. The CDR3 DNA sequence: TGTGCCAGCAGTATAAACAGGGTCGGGGCCAACGTCCTGACTTTC.

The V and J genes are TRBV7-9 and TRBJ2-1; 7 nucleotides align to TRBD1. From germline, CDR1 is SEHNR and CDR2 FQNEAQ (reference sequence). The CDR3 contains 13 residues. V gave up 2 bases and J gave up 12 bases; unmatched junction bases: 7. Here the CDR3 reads CASSLFDRVRQFF. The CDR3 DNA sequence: TGTGCCAGCAGCTTATTTGACAGGGTCCGGCAGTTCTTC.

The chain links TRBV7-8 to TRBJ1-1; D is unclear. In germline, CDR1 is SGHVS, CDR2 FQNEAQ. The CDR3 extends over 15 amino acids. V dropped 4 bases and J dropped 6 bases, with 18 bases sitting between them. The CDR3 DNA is TGTGCCAGCAGCTCTTTTTCTCCGAGCCTGGCTGAAGCTTTCTTT. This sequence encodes CASSSFSPSLAEAFF.

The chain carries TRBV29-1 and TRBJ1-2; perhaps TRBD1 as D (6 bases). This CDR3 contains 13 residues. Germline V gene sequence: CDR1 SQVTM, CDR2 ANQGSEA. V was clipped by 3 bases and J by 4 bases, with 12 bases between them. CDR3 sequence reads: CSVETGIGYGYTF. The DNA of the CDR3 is TGCAGCGTTGAGACAGGTATCGGCTATGGCTACACCTTC.

CDR3 amino acids: CASSPSGGANQPQHF. The CDR3 nucleotides read TGTGCCAGCAGTCCGAGCGGGGGGGCGAATCAGCCCCAGCATTTT. This chain connects TRBV6-6 to TRBJ1-5; D possibly corresponds to TRBD1 (6 bases). This CDR3 contains 15 residues. Trimming removed 5 bases at V and 4 bases at J, with 15 bases between. Germline CDR1 reads MNHNY; CDR2 reads SVGAGI (reference sequence).

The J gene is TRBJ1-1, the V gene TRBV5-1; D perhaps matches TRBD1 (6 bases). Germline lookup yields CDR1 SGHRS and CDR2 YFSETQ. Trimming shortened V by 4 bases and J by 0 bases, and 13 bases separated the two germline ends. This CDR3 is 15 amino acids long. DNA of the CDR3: TGCGCCAGCAGCGAACAGGGAGTAATGAACACTGAAGCTTTCTTT. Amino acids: CASSEQGVMNTEAFF.

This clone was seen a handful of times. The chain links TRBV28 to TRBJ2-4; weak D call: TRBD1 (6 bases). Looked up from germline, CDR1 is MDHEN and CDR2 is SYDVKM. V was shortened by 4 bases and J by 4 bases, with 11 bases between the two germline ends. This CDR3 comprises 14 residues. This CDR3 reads CASSWGQTKNIQYF. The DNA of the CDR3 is TGTGCCAGCAGTTGGGGACAAACTAAAAACATTCAGTACTTC.

The CDR3 nucleotides are TGCGCCAGCAGCTTGCAAGGGGGCGACTATGGCTACACCTTC. Its translation: CASSLQGGDYGYTF. The gene calls are TRBV5-1 and TRBJ1-2; 7 nucleotides align to TRBD1. The CDR3 extends over 14 amino acids. Germline values: CDR1 SGHRS, CDR2 YFSETQ. The V and J ends lost 1 base and 3 bases, in that order; junction bases with no gene match: 3.

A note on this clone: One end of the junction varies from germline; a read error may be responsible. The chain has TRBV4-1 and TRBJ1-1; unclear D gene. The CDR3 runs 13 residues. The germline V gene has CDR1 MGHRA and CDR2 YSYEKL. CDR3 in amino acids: CASSTHMNTEAFF. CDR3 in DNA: TGTGCCAGCAGCACGCACATGAACACTGAAGCTTTCTTT.

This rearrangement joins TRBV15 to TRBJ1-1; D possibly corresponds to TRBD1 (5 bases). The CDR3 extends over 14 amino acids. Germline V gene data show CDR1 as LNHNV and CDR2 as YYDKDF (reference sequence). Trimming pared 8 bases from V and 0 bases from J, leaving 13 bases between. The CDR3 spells CATLIPGLNTEAFF. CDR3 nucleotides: TGTGCCACCTTAATCCCAGGGCTGAACACTGAAGCTTTCTTT.

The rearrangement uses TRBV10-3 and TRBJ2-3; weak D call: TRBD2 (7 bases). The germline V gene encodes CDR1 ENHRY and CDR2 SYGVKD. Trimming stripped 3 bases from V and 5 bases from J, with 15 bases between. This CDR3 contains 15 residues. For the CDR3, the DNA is TGTGCCATCAGTGATATCGGGGGGCCGAGAGATACGCAGTATTTT. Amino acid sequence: CAISDIGGPRDTQYF.

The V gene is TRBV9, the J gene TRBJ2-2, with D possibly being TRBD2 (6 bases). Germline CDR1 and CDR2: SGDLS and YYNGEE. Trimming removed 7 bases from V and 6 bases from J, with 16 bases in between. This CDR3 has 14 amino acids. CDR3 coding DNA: TGTGCCAGCTCCACGGAGGGCTTCGCCGGGGAGCTGTTTTTT. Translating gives CASSTEGFAGELFF.